This T cell receptor (beta chain) was captured by sequencing in a study of monozygotic twins with cystic fibrosis. Study-wide results and limits: Monozygotic CF twins shared more identical nucleotide clonotypes than unrelated patients. No link emerged between shared CDR3 counts and age, concordance or severity. J usage was most co-twin-similar in 8 of 16 pairs, V in 13. Median Simpson clonality of 0.0095 suggested naive T cells predominated.

Using immunoSEQ multiplex PCR, the repertoire was profiled, and TCRdb retains in-frame clones only, with some absent. There are 30,000 to 45,000 clones in the sample; over 75% occur only once, and around 1.7% lies in the top ten. Notes on this clone: Its antigen is not identified.

V was pared by 4 bases and J by 2 bases, with 5 bases of the junction left unmatched. CDR3 size: 17 residues. Germline lookup yields CDR1 LNHDA and CDR2 SQIVND (reference sequence). V gene TRBV19 combines with J gene TRBJ2-6, with 10 bases that match TRBD2. The clonotype was recovered from a girl aged 2-10 years with cystic fibrosis. The sample was blood. The CDR3 DNA is TGTGCCAGTAGTACCAAAGCGGGGGGGACTGGGGCCAACGTCCTGACTTTC. It specifies CASSTKAGGTGANVLTF.